This record covers a single TCR beta chain. Its ends do not fully match the called genes, so a read error is possible. Co-extracting RNA and DNA was done with 20-30 mg of unsorted bulk tissue as input. The V gene's germline CDR1 is WNHNN and CDR2 SYGVQD (reference sequence). The CDR3 has 20 amino acids. The template, roughly 510 ng total RNA, yielded TCR beta cDNA made with a constant-region primer. Nested multiplex PCR, run for three rounds with slightly modified ARM-PCR, yielded TCR beta libraries. TRBV1-TRBV30 forward primers paired with a C-beta reverse primer were used in the first two PCR rounds, which ran roughly 9 cycles each. TCRdb reprocessed the multiplex PCR reads via MiXCR and lists one record per CDR3 protein. This sample has around 70,000 distinct CDR3 sequences, with 60% to 80% found just once. The data were obtained in a study of tumor-infiltrating lymphocytes in primary liver carcinoma.

Sequencing was carried out using liver tumor tissue from sampling region 4. Documented subset: tumor region T4, right-lateral pole. This TCR derives from a middle-aged man with primary liver carcinoma and hepatitis B virus infection. V is TRBV10-1 and J is TRBJ2-1; TRBD2 aligns across 11 bases. The CDR3 DNA reads TGCGCCAGCAGCGAGAGGTTGGGGGGCCTGACTAGCGGGACTATTAATGAGCAGTTGTTC. It yields the protein CASSERLGGLTSGTINEQLF.